Sequencing of this TCR beta chain was carried out in a study of cytomegalovirus exposure and HLA in healthy donors. About the study: Earlier results showed approximately 110 million unique TCR beta sequences derived from around 170 million T cells.

Study findings and constraints: As was reported, the classifier diagnosed cytomegalovirus status with high specificity and sensitivity.

The CDR3 covers 15 residues. The V and J ends lost 3 bases and 0 bases respectively, with 9 bases between them. Germline V gives CDR1 SGHTA, CDR2 FQGNSA. PCR amplification relied on 60 Vbeta primers (plus 13 Jbeta primers). Some clones are missing from TCRdb's copy, which holds only in-frame ones; the method was immunoSEQ multiplex PCR. The sample holds about 110,000 clones, less than 85% seen once. As to this clone: No antigen is known for it.

Sequencing used PBMCs. The chain couples TRBV7-2 to TRBJ1-5; no reliable D call. This TCR came from a man in his thirties or forties in good health and CMV-seropositive. The CDR3, as DNA: TGTGCCAGCAGCTTTTCAGGTTATAGCAATCAGCCCCAGCATTTT. It translates to CASSFSGYSNQPQHF. The full variable domain, completed using reference TRBV7-2 and TRBJ1-5, is GAGVSQSPSNKVTEKGKDVELRCDPISGHTALYWYRQSLGQGLEFLIYFQGNSAPDKSGLPSDRFSAERTGGSVSTLTIQRTQQEDSAVYLCASSFSGYSNQPQHFGDGTRLSIL.